These 20 T cell receptor beta chains originate from one sample sequenced in a study of a mutant IDH1 vaccine in newly diagnosed glioma. Time point denoted: baseline, week 1 (first vaccination visit). Treatment here: pre-vaccination baseline after standard-of-care therapy. Clones were sequenced by immunoSEQ multiplex PCR, and TCRdb holds only the in-frame ones, with some missing. The table includes approximately 92,000 clones, approximately 83% detected once. This specimen was PBMCs, taken from a glioma patient treated with radiotherapy, temozolomide or both. The receptors here all came from a woman in her fifties or sixties with glioma.

The gene calls are TRBV11-2 and TRBJ1-1; D gene ambiguous. Germline V gene data show CDR1 as SGHAT and CDR2 as FQNNGV. Trimming took 0 bases from V and 8 from J, leaving 13 bases between them. The CDR3 consists of 14 residues. The CDR3 is CASSLDWAGREAFF. The CDR3 DNA sequence: TGTGCCAGCAGCTTAGATTGGGCCGGGCGGGAAGCTTTCTTT.

The chain joins TRBV9 to TRBJ2-3; a possible D gene is TRBD2 (6 bases). Trimming pared 4 bases from V and 4 bases from J, leaving 16 bases between. CDR1 is SGDLS, CDR2 YYNGEE, per germline. The CDR3 runs 15 residues. The CDR3 DNA sequence: TGTGCCAGCAGCCGACGACCGGGGGTCGCAGATACGCAGTATTTT. It codes for CASSRRPGVADTQYF.

V usage is TRBV4-1 and J usage is TRBJ1-5; D is unresolved. With 0 bases removed from V and 6 bases from J, the gap between germline ends came to 9 bases. This CDR3 is 14 amino acids long. Germline V gives CDR1 MGHRA, CDR2 YSYEKL. CDR3 region: CASSQDRGGQPQHF. The CDR3 coding sequence is TGCGCCAGCAGCCAAGACCGAGGCGGTCAGCCCCAGCATTTT.

This rearrangement joins TRBV10-2 to TRBJ2-2; D possibly corresponds to TRBD1 (6 bases). The CDR3 is made up of 14 amino acids. The germline gives CDR1 WSHSY, CDR2 SAAADI. Trimming shortened V by 8 bases and J by 6 bases, and 16 bases separated the two germline ends. The CDR3 loop is CASVDSNRAGELFF. For the CDR3, the DNA is TGCGCCAGCGTGGACAGTAATCGCGCCGGGGAGCTGTTTTTT.

The V and J genes are TRBV27 and TRBJ2-7, with D perhaps TRBD1 (6 bases). V lost 4 bases and J 4 bases, leaving 11 bases between the germline ends. The V gene's germline CDR1 is MNHEY and CDR2 SMNVEV (reference sequence). The CDR3 length is 13 residues. CDR3 coding DNA: TGTGCCAGCAGTTCCGGACAGTGGTACGAGCAGTACTTC. This sequence encodes CASSSGQWYEQYF.

V is TRBV5-8 and J is TRBJ1-2; D is undetermined. The CDR3 has 15 amino acids. Trimming stripped 0 bases from V and 0 bases from J, with 9 bases between. CDR1 and CDR2 (germline): SGHTS, YDEGEE. The chain's CDR3 is CASSLGRAANYGYTF. Written as DNA, the CDR3 is TGTGCCAGCAGCTTGGGTAGGGCGGCTAACTATGGCTACACCTTC.

The rearrangement joins TRBV6-6 to TRBJ1-1, with a possible D match to TRBD1 (5 bases). Per the germline V gene, CDR1 is MNHNY and CDR2 is SVGAGI (reference sequence). The CDR3 covers 14 residues. The V end was cut by 2 bases, the J end by 6 bases, with 13 bases between. The CDR3 nucleotides read TGTGCCAGCAGTTACGCCGGGGCGGTAGCTGAAGCTTTCTTT. Encoded protein: CASSYAGAVAEAFF.

J is TRBJ1-5 and V is TRBV19; D ambiguous. There are 15 residues in the CDR3. V lost 3 bases, J lost 2 bases, and 11 bases lay in between. Germline lookup yields CDR1 LNHDA and CDR2 SQIVND (reference sequence). The CDR3 DNA reads TGTGCCAGTAGTATTGAAGTCCAGGGCAATCAGCCCCAGCATTTT. Its translation: CASSIEVQGNQPQHF.

This rearrangement joins TRBV9 to TRBJ2-3; D assignment may be TRBD1 or TRBD2 (5 bases each). Looked up from germline, CDR1 is SGDLS and CDR2 is YYNGEE. This CDR3 spans 17 amino acids. With 0 bases removed from V and 6 bases from J, the gap between germline ends came to 20 bases. The CDR3 DNA sequence: TGTGCCAGCAGCGTAGAGGCAGGAGGTGGGGCGAAGGATACGCAGTATTTT. Translating gives CASSVEAGGGAKDTQYF. Full variable domain (remainder filled in from reference TRBV9 and TRBJ2-3): DSGVTQTPKHLITATGQRVTLRCSPRSGDLSVYWYQQSLDQGLQFLIQYYNGEERAKGNILERFSAQQFPDLHSELNLSSLELGDSALYFCASSVEAGGGAKDTQYFGPGTRLTVL.

The V gene is TRBV6-5, the J gene TRBJ2-5; D unresolved. The germline V gene has CDR1 MNHEY and CDR2 SVGAGI. V was clipped by 4 bases and J by 2 bases, with 17 bases between them. This CDR3 has 16 amino acids. CDR3 residues: CASSSITLTAQETQYF. The CDR3 nucleotides are TGTGCCAGCAGTTCCATTACTCTAACCGCTCAAGAGACCCAGTACTTC.

This clone was counted once. The V and J genes are TRBV9 and TRBJ2-1; 7 positions agree with TRBD1. Germline V CDR1 and CDR2: SGDLS, YYNGEE. The length of the CDR3 is 17 residues. Unmatched junction bases numbered 14, after V lost 3 bases and J lost 5 bases. The CDR3 DNA reads as TGTGCCAGCAGCGCTCCCTCGACAGGGAATGTCAACAATGAGCAGTTCTTC. Protein product: CASSAPSTGNVNNEQFF. Based on the CDR3 plus reference TRBV9 and TRBJ2-1, the full variable domain is DSGVTQTPKHLITATGQRVTLRCSPRSGDLSVYWYQQSLDQGLQFLIQYYNGEERAKGNILERFSAQQFPDLHSELNLSSLELGDSALYFCASSAPSTGNVNNEQFFGPGTRLTVL.

The chain is built from TRBV19 and TRBJ1-1; perhaps TRBD1 as D (5 bases). V was trimmed by 6 bases and J by 1 base, leaving 12 bases between them. Germline CDR1 LNHDA, CDR2 SQIVND (reference sequence). This CDR3 spans 14 amino acids. The CDR3 sequence: CASSSGRENTEAFF. The CDR3 nucleotides read TGTGCCAGTAGCTCGGGGCGGGAGAACACTGAAGCTTTCTTT.

The V and J genes are TRBV5-6 and TRBJ1-3; 8 bases match TRBD1. The CDR3 runs 15 residues. Germline V gene data show CDR1 as SGHDT and CDR2 as YYEEEE. The V segment lost 7 bases and the J segment 0 bases; nucleotides outside the gene matches: 6. CDR3 amino acids: CASGRQGSSGNTIYF. CDR3 DNA: TGTGCCAGCGGCAGACAGGGGAGCTCTGGAAACACCATATATTTT.

The chain has TRBV5-1 and TRBJ2-7; 9 bases align to TRBD1. V lost 4 bases and J lost 5; bases outside the gene matches: 13. CDR3 length: 16 residues. Germline CDR1 SGHRS, CDR2 YFSETQ. CDR3 sequence: CASSDAHRGQGNEQYF. The CDR3 nucleotides read TGCGCCAGCAGCGACGCCCACAGGGGGCAAGGAAACGAGCAGTACTTC. Full variable domain (remainder filled in from reference TRBV5-1 and TRBJ2-7): KAGVTQTPRYLIKTRGQQVTLSCSPISGHRSVSWYQQTPGQGLQFLFEYFSETQRNKGNFPGRFSGRQFSNSRSEMNVSTLELGDSALYLCASSDAHRGQGNEQYFGPGTRLTVT.

This clone was seen just once. The rearrangement links TRBV2 to TRBJ1-2; the match to TRBD1 covers 8 bases. This CDR3 spans 12 amino acids. The trim removed 6 bases at V and 8 bases at J, leaving 5 bases unmatched. The germline V gene encodes CDR1 SNHLY and CDR2 FYNNEI. The CDR3 DNA reads TGTGCCAGCAGGGACAGGGTTAGCGGCTACACCTTC. Its protein product is CASRDRVSGYTF. The whole variable domain, filled in from reference TRBV2 and TRBJ1-2, reads EPEVTQTPSHQVTQMGQEVILRCVPISNHLYFYWYRQILGQKVEFLVSFYNNEISEKSEIFDDQFSVERPDGSNFTLKIRSTKLEDSAMYFCASRDRVSGYTFGSGTRLTVV.

This chain connects TRBV6-5 to TRBJ2-7, with D tentatively TRBD1 (6 bases). The CDR3 consists of 15 residues. V was trimmed by 6 bases and J by 4 bases, leaving 19 bases between them. The V gene's germline CDR1 is MNHEY and CDR2 SVGAGI. Here the CDR3 reads CASSKRGQGPYEQYF. The CDR3 DNA is TGTGCCAGCAGCAAAAGGGGCCAGGGGCCATACGAGCAGTACTTC.

The sample holds a few counts of this clone. The V call is TRBV6-4, the J call TRBJ1-4; maybe TRBD1 (5 bases). CDR1 and CDR2 (germline): MRHNA, SNTAGT. V lost 3 bases, J lost 5 bases, and 13 bases lay in between. The CDR3 runs 15 residues. The CDR3 sequence is CASSDGGGENEKLFF. The CDR3 DNA sequence: TGTGCCAGCAGTGATGGTGGGGGGGAAAATGAAAAACTGTTTTTT.

The CDR3 nucleotides are TGCGCCAGCAGCTCCAACAACAGGGCGGGTCATGGCTACACCTTC. It encodes CASSSNNRAGHGYTF. V and J are TRBV5-1 and TRBJ1-2; possibly TRBD1 for D (6 bases). V was trimmed by 3 bases and J by 6 bases, leaving 18 bases between them. Germline-derived CDR1 and CDR2 are SGHRS and YFSETQ. The CDR3 extends over 15 amino acids. Variable domain in full (rest from reference TRBV5-1 and TRBJ1-2): KAGVTQTPRYLIKTRGQQVTLSCSPISGHRSVSWYQQTPGQGLQFLFEYFSETQRNKGNFPGRFSGRQFSNSRSEMNVSTLELGDSALYLCASSSNNRAGHGYTFGSGTRLTVV.

The chain links TRBV19 to TRBJ1-1; 8 bases are shared with TRBD1. Germline CDR1 LNHDA, CDR2 SQIVND (reference sequence). V lost 5 bases to trimming and J lost 5 bases; unmatched junction nucleotides: 10. CDR3 size: 15 residues. CDR3 region: CASSLGQGRYTEAFF. CDR3 sequence (DNA): TGTGCCAGTAGTCTAGGACAGGGCAGATATACTGAAGCTTTCTTT.

This rearrangement joins TRBV30 to TRBJ2-3; 13 positions match TRBD2. With 0 bases clipped from V and 1 base from J, the junction kept 7 bases outside the gene matches. This CDR3 comprises 18 residues. Germline values: CDR1 GTSNPN, CDR2 SVGIG (reference sequence). The CDR3 region has the DNA TGTGCCTGGAGTGTACTCGGACTAGCGGGGGTGCGCACAGATACGCAGTATTTT. It translates to CAWSVLGLAGVRTDTQYF.